This entry is about one TCR beta chain. This entry is derived from a study of sequential checkpoint blockade in melanoma. Study-level background: Patients were randomized 1:1 to nivolumab-then-ipilimumab or ipilimumab-then-nivolumab first-line. Both treatment sequences were followed by maintenance nivolumab.

Clones were sequenced by immunoSEQ multiplex PCR, and TCRdb holds only the in-frame ones, with some missing. The sample consists of about 25,000 clones, roughly 80% of them appearing once. Documented treatment: randomized to nivolumab then ipilimumab (arm A) or the reverse (arm B). Patients had received no earlier DNA-damaging chemotherapy. Sorted cells were live CD3+CD8+, lacking CD19 and CD56, from PBMCs. V lost 1 base to trimming and J lost 4 bases; unmatched junction nucleotides: 9. The germline V gene encodes CDR1 LGHNA and CDR2 YSLEER. CDR3 length: 17 residues. The receptor comes from a human donor with melanoma. This chain links TRBV4-3 with TRBJ2-1; 8 bases agree with TRBD2. The source was CD8+ T cells sorted from blood (inferred from file names), collected from a patient given nivolumab and ipilimumab in sequence. The CDR3 DNA reads TGCGCCAGCAGCCAAGCCGGGGGGGTGCTACCATACAATGAGCAGTTCTTC. This sequence encodes CASSQAGGVLPYNEQFF.